The 2 T cell receptor beta chains listed next were all sequenced from one sample in a study of technical replicates of blood from several donors. Measured with immunoSEQ multiplex PCR; TCRdb has only the in-frame clones, and not every one. The data contain tens of thousands of clones, around 90% of them singletons. The source material was T cells isolated from PBMCs. The receptors shown here come from a human donor in good health.

V is TRBV19 and J is TRBJ1-1; TRBD1 aligns across 9 bases. V lost 5 bases, J lost 6 bases, and 7 bases stayed unmatched. From germline, CDR1 is LNHDA and CDR2 SQIVND (reference sequence). CDR3 length equals 14 residues. Here the CDR3 DNA reads TGTGCCAGTAGTGGGGACAGGGAATTGGCTGAAGCTTTCTTT. Protein: CASSGDRELAEAFF. Filled out from reference TRBV19 and TRBJ1-1, the complete variable domain reads DGGITQSPKYLFRKEGQNVTLSCEQNLNHDAMYWYRQDPGQGLRLIYYSQIVNDFQKGDIAEGYSVSREKKESFPLTVTSAQKNPTAFYLCASSGDRELAEAFFGQGTRLTVV.

V gene TRBV28 combines with J gene TRBJ2-7; TRBD1 aligns across 8 bases. The ends lost 10 bases at V and 2 bases at J; junction bases unmatched: 7. The CDR3 sequence is 13 residues long. Germline V gene data show CDR1 as MDHEN and CDR2 as SYDVKM. DNA of the CDR3: TGTGCCATCCACCCGACAGGGGCCTACGAGCAGTACTTC. The encoded protein is CAIHPTGAYEQYF.